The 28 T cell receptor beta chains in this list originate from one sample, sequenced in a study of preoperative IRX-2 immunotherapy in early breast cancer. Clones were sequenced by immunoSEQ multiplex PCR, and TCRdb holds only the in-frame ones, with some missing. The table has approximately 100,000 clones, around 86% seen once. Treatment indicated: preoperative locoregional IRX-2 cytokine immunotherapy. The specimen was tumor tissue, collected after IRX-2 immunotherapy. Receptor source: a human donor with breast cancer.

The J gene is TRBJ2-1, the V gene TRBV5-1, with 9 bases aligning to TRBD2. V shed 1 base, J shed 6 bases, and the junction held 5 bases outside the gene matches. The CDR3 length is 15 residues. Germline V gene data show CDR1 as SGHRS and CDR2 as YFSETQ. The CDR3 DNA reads TGCGCCAGCAGCTTGTTAACTAGCGGGTCCAATGAGCAGTTCTTC. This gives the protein CASSLLTSGSNEQFF.

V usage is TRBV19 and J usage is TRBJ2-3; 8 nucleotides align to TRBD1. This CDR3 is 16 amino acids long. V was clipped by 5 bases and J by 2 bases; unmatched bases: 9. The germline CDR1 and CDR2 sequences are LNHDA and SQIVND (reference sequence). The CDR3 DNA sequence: TGTGCCAGTAGTCAAGGGACAGGCGCACACACAGATACGCAGTATTTT. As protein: CASSQGTGAHTDTQYF.

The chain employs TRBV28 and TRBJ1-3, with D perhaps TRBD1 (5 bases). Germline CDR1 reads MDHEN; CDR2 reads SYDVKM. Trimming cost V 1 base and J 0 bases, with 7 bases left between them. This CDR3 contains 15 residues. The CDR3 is CASSLSGSSGNTIYF. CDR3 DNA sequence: TGTGCCAGCAGTTTATCAGGGAGCTCTGGAAACACCATATATTTT.

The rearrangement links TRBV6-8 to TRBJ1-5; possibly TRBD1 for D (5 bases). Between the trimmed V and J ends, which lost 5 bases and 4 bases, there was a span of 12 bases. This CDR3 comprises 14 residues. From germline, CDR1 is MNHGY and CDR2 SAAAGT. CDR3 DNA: TGTGCCAGCAGTGAGGCCCGACAGAATCAGCCCCAGCATTTT. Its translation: CASSEARQNQPQHF.

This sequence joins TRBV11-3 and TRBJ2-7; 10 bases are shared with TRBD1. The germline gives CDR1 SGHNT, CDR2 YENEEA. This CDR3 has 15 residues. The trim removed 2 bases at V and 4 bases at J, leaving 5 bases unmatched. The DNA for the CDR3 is TGTGCCAGCAGCTTAAGGGGACAGGGGTTTTACGAGCAGTACTTC. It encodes CASSLRGQGFYEQYF.

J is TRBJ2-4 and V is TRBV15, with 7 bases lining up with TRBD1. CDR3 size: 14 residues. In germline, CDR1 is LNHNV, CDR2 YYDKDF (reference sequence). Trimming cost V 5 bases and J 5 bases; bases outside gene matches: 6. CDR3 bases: TGTGCCACCAGCGTCGGGGACAGTCAAAACATTCAGTACTTC. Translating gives CATSVGDSQNIQYF.

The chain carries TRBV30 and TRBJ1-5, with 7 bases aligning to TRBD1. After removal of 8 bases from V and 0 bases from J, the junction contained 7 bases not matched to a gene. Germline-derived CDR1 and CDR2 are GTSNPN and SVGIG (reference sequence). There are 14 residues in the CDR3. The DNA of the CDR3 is TGTGCCAGCGGGACAGCTTATAGCAATCAGCCCCAGCATTTT. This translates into CASGTAYSNQPQHF.

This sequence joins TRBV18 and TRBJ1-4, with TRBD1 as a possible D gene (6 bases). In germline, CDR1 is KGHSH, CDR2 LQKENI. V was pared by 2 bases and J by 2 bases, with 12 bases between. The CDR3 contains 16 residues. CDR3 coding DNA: TGTGCCAGCTCACCATTTGGGGGGCCGACTAATGAAAAACTGTTTTTT. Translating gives CASSPFGGPTNEKLFF.

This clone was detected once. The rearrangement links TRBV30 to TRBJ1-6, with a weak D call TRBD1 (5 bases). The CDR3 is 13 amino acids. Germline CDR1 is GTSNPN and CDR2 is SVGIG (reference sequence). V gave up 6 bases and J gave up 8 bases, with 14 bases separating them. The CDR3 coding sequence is TGTGCCTGCTTGGGGGAGGGTGATTCACCCCTCCACTTT. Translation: CACLGEGDSPLHF.

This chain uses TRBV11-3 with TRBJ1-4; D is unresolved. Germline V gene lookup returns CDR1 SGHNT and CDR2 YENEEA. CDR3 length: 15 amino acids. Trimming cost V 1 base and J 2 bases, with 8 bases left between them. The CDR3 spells CASSLGVRTNEKLFF. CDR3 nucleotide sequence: TGTGCCAGCAGCTTAGGGGTGAGGACTAATGAAAAACTGTTTTTT.

This CDR3 reads CASSGGTGGTSYHEKLFF. As DNA, the CDR3 is TGCGCCAGCAGCGGGGGGACAGGGGGCACTTCCTACCATGAAAAACTGTTTTTT. This chain uses TRBV5-1 with TRBJ1-4; 12 bases are shared with TRBD1. The V and J ends lost 4 bases and 6 bases, in that order; junction bases with no gene match: 13. CDR3 length: 18 residues. Germline assignment: CDR1 SGHRS and CDR2 YFSETQ.

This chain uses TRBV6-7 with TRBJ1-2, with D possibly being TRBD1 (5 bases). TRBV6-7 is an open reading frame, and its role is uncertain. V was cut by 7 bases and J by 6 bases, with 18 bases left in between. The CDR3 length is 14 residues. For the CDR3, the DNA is TGTGCCAGCAATCAGGGACTTTATCGGGATGGCTACACCTTC. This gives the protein CASNQGLYRDGYTF.

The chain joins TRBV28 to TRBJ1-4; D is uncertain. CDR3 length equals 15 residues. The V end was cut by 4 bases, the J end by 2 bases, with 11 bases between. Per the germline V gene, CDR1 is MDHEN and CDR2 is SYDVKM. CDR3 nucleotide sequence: TGTGCCAGCAGTTCCCCCACAGAGACTAATGAAAAACTGTTTTTT. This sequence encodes CASSSPTETNEKLFF.

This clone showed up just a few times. CDR3 coding DNA: TGTGCCAGCAGCCCCCGGATCGGCACAGATACGCAGTATTTT. Protein product: CASSPRIGTDTQYF. The chain carries TRBV11-3 and TRBJ2-3; D not resolved. Trimming took off 5 bases at V and 1 base at J, with 10 bases between the two ends. Germline V CDR1 and CDR2: SGHNT, YENEEA. CDR3 length: 14 amino acids.

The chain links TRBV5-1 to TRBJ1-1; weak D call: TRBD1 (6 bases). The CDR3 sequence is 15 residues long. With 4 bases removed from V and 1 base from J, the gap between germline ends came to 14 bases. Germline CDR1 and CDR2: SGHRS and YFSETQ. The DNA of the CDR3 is TGCGCCAGCAGCCTCCGGGGGCAAACGAACACTGAAGCTTTCTTT. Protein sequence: CASSLRGQTNTEAFF.

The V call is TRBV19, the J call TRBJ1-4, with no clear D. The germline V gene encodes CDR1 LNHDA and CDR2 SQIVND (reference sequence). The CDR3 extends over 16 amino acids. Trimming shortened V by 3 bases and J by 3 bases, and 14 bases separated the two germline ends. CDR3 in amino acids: CASSISQPASNEKLFF. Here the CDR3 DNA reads TGTGCCAGTAGTATCAGCCAGCCAGCATCTAATGAAAAACTGTTTTTT.

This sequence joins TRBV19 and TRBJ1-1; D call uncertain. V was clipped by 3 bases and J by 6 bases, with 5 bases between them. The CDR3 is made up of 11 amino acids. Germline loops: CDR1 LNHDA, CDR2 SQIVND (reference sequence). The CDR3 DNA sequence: TGTGCCAGTAGTATTGAGTCTGAAGCTTTCTTT. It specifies CASSIESEAFF. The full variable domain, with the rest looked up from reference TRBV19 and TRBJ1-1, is DGGITQSPKYLFRKEGQNVTLSCEQNLNHDAMYWYRQDPGQGLRLIYYSQIVNDFQKGDIAEGYSVSREKKESFPLTVTSAQKNPTAFYLCASSIESEAFFGQGTRLTVV.

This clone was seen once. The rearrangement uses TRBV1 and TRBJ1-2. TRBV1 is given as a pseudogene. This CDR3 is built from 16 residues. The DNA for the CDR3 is TGCGCCAGCAGCCATGAATCCGGTTTAGCTAACTATGGCTACACCTTC. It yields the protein CASSHESGLANYGYTF.

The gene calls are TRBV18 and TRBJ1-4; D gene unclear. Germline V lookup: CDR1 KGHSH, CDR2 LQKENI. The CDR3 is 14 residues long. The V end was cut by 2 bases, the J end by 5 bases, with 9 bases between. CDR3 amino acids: CASSPGQGNEKLFF. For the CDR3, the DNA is TGTGCCAGCTCACCAGGTCAAGGGAATGAAAAACTGTTTTTT.

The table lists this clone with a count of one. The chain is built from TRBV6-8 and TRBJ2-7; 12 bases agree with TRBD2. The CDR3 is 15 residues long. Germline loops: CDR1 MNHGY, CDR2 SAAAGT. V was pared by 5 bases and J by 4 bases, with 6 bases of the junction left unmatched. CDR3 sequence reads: CASSRGLAGLYEQYF. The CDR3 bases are TGTGCCAGCAGTCGAGGACTAGCGGGACTATACGAGCAGTACTTC.

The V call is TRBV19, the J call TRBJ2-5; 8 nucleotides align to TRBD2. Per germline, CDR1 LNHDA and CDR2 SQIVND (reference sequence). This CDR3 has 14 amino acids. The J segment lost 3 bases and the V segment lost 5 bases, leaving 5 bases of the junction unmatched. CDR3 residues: CASSLGSGKETQYF. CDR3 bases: TGTGCCAGTAGTCTTGGTAGCGGGAAAGAGACCCAGTACTTC.

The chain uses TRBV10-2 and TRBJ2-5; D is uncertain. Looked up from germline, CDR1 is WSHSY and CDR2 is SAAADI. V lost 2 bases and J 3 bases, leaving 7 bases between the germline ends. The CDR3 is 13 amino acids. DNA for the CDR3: TGCGCCAGCAGTGAGCGGTCAGAAGAGACCCAGTACTTC. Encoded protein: CASSERSEETQYF.

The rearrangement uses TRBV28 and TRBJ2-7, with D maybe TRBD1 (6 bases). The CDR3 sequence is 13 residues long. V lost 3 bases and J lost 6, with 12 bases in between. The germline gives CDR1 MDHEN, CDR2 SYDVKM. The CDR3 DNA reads TGTGCCAGCAGTTTGACAGGTCAGGGCGAGCAGTACTTC. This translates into CASSLTGQGEQYF. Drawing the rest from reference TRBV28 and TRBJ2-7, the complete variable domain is DVKVTQSSRYLVKRTGEKVFLECVQDMDHENMFWYRQDPGLGLRLIYFSYDVKMKEKGDIPEGYSVSREKKERFSLILESASTNQTSMYLCASSLTGQGEQYFGPGTRLTVT.

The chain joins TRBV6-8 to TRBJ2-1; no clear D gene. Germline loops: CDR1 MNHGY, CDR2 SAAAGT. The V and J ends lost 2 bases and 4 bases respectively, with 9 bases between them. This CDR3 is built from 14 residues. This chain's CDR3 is CASSYTDTYNEQFF. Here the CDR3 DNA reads TGTGCCAGCAGTTACACCGACACTTACAATGAGCAGTTCTTC.

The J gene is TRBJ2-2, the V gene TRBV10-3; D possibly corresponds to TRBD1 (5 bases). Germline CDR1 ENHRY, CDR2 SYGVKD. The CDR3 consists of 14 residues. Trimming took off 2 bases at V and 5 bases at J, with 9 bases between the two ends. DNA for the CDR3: TGTGCCATCAGTGAGCGGGCAGGGACCGGGGAGCTGTTTTTT. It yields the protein CAISERAGTGELFF.

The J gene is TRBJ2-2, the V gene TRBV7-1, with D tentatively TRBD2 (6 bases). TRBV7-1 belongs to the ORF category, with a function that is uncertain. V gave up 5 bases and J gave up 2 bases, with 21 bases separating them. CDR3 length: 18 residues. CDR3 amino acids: CASSLLYASAINTGELFF. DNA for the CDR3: TGTGCCAGCAGCCTGCTATACGCTAGCGCGATCAACACCGGGGAGCTGTTTTTT.

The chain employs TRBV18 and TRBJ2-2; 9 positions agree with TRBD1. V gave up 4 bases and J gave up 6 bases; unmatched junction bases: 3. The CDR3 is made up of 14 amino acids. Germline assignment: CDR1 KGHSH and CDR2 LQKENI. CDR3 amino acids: CASSQQGAAGELFF. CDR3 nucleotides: TGTGCCAGCTCACAACAGGGGGCAGCCGGGGAGCTGTTTTTT.

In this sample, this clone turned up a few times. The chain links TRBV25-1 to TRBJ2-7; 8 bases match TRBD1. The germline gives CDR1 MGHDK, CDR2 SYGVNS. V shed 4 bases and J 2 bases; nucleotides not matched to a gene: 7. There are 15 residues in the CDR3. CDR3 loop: CASSAPRGQTYEQYF. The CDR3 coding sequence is TGTGCCAGCAGTGCCCCCAGGGGGCAGACCTACGAGCAGTACTTC.